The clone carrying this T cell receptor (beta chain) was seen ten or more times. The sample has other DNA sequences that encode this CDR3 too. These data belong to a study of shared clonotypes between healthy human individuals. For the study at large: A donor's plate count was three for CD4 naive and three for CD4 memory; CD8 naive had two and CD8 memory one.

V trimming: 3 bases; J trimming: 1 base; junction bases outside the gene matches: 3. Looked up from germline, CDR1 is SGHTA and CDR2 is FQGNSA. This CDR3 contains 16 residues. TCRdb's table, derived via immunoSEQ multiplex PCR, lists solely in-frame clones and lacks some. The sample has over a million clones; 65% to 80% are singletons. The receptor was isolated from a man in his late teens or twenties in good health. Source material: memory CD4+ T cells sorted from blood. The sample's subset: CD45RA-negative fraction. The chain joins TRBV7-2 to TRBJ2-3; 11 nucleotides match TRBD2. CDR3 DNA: TGTGCCAGCAGCTTGCTTAGCGGGAGGGGCACAGATACGCAGTATTTT. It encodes CASSLLSGRGTDTQYF.